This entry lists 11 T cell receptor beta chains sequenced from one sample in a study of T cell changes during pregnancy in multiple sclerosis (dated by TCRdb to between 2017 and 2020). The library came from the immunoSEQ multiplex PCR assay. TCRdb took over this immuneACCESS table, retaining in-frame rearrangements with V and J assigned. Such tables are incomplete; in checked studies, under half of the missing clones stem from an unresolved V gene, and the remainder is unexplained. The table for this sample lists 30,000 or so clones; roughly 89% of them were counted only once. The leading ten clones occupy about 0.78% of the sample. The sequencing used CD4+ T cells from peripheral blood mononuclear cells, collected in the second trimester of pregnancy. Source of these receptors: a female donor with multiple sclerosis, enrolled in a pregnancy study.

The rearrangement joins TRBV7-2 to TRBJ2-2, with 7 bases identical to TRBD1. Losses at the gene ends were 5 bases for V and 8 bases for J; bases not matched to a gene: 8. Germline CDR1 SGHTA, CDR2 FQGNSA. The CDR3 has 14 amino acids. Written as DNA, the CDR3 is TGTGCCAGCAGCCAAGACAGGGAAGTAGGGGAGCTGTTTTTT. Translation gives CASSQDREVGELFF.

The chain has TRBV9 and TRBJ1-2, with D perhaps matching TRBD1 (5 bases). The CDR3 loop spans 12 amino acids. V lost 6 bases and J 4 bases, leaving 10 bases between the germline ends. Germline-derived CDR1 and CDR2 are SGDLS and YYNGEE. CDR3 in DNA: TGTGCCAGCACCCGGGGGTCCTATGGCTACACCTTC. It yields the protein CASTRGSYGYTF.

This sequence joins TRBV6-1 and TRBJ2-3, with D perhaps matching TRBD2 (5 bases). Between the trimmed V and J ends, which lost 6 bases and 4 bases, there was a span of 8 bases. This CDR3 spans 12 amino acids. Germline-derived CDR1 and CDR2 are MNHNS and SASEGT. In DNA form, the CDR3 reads TGTGCCAGCAGCCCCGGGGCAGATACGCAGTATTTT. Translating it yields CASSPGADTQYF.

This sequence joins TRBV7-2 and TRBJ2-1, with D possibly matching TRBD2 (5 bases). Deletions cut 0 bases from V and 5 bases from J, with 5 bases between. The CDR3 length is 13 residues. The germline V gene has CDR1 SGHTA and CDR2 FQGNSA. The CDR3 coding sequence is TGTGCCAGCAGCTTAGCGCGGGACAATGAGCAGTTCTTC. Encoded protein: CASSLARDNEQFF.

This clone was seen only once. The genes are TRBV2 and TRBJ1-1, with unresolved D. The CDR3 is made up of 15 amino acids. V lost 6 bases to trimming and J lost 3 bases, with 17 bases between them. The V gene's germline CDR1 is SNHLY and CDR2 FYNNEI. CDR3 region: CASRAINPRDTEAFF. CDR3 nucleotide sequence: TGTGCCAGCAGGGCTATCAATCCCCGGGACACTGAAGCTTTCTTT.

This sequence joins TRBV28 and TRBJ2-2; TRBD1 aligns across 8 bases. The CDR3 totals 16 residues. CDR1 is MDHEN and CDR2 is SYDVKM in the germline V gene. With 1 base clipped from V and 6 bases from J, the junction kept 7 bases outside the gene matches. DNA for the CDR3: TGTGCCAGCAGTTTATTGGCCAGGGGGCAGGCCGGGGAGCTGTTTTTT. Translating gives CASSLLARGQAGELFF.

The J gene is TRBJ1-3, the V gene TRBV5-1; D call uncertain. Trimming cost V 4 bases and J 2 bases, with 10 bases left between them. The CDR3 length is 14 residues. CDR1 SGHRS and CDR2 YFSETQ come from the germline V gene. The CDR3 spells CASSPDTAGNTIYF. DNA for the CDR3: TGCGCCAGCAGCCCTGACACGGCTGGAAACACCATATATTTT.

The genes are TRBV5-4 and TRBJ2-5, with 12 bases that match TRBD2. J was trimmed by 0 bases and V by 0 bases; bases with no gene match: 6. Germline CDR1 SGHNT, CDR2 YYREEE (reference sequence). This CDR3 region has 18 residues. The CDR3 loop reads CASSLVVTSGGYQETQYF. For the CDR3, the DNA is TGTGCCAGCAGCTTGGTCGTCACTAGCGGGGGGTACCAAGAGACCCAGTACTTC.

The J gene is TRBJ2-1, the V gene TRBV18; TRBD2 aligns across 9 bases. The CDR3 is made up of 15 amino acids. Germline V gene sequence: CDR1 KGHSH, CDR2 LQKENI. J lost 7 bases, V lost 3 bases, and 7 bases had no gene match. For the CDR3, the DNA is TGTGCCAGCTCACCCACGCGGGGGGGGTTGAATGAGCAGTTCTTC. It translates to CASSPTRGGLNEQFF.

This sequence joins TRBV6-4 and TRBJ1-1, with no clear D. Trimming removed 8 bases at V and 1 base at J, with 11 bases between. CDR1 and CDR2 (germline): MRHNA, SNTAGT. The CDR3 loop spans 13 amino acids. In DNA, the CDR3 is TGTGCCAGCCCAACGCGGGGGAACACTGAAGCTTTCTTT. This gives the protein CASPTRGNTEAFF.

The CDR3 DNA is TGTGCCAGCAGTGCCCAACAGGGAATGGCTGAAGCTTTCTTT. Amino acid sequence: CASSAQQGMAEAFF. The chain couples TRBV2 to TRBJ1-1; TRBD1 is a possible D gene (6 bases). The CDR3 runs to 14 residues. CDR1 is SNHLY and CDR2 is FYNNEI in the germline V gene. The germline V and J ends were trimmed by 4 bases and 6 bases, with 15 bases remaining between them.